The T cell receptor beta chain described here comes from a study of cytomegalovirus exposure and HLA in healthy donors. Findings of the study overall: Overall, around 160 TCR beta chains were annotated as cytomegalovirus-associated. In a later analysis, at a false discovery rate of 0.05, about 15,000 TCR beta sequences were associated with HLA alleles. Available immune exposure information covered CMV serostatus only.

As for this clone: The target antigen is unknown.

PCR was performed using 60 Vbeta and 13 Jbeta primers. Method: immunoSEQ multiplex PCR; TCRdb's copy keeps in-frame clones and lacks some. This sample has more than 150,000 clones, with about four fifths found just once. Trimming removed 3 bases from V and 4 bases from J, with 13 bases in between. CDR1 SGHNT and CDR2 YYREEE come from the germline V gene (reference sequence). The length of the CDR3 is 14 residues. The origin of this receptor is a woman between 25 and 40 years old in good health and CMV-seropositive. Specimen: PBMCs. The chain recombines TRBV5-4 with TRBJ2-5, with D perhaps TRBD1 (6 bases). CDR3 in DNA: TGTGCCAGCAGCTCGCTCCAACAGGGAGAGACCCAGTACTTC. This codes for CASSSLQQGETQYF.